The 32 T cell receptor beta chains below all came from one sample that was sequenced in a study of blood T cell repertoires in COVID-19 (TCRdb year 2020). The method behind the library was the immunoSEQ multiplex PCR assay. TCRdb stores this immuneACCESS table with in-frame sequences only. Part of the clones is absent; in the studies checked, under half of the shortfall reflects unresolved V genes, and no reason is known for the rest. This sample holds around 250,000 clones; 75% to 90% were observed only once. The leading ten clones occupy approximately 4.2% of the sample. Sequences were obtained from PBMCs or T cells enriched from blood (not recorded which). Receptors originate from a woman aged 25 to 39 who had recovered from COVID-19.

The chain carries TRBV28 and TRBJ1-1, with no clear D. There are 14 residues in the CDR3. Deletions cut 2 bases from V and 1 base from J, with 8 bases between. Germline V gives CDR1 MDHEN, CDR2 SYDVKM. The CDR3 bases are TGTGCCAGCAGTTTACCCAGACAGAACACTGAAGCTTTCTTT. Translating gives CASSLPRQNTEAFF.

In its sample, this clone was seen a few times. The rearrangement links TRBV4-1 to TRBJ1-4; a weak D match, TRBD1 (5 bases). Germline-derived CDR1 and CDR2 are MGHRA and YSYEKL. There are 15 residues in the CDR3. Trimming shortened V by 0 bases and J by 8 bases, and 13 bases separated the two germline ends. CDR3 nucleotide sequence: TGCGCCAGCAGCCAAGATTCGGATGGGGCAGAAAAACTGTTTTTT. Protein: CASSQDSDGAEKLFF.

The chain couples TRBV18 to TRBJ2-5; 7 bases are a match to TRBD1. In germline, CDR1 is KGHSH, CDR2 LQKENI. The ends lost 2 bases at V and 7 bases at J; junction bases unmatched: 4. The CDR3 runs to 13 residues. The CDR3 protein is CASSPDREGTQYF. DNA of the CDR3: TGTGCCAGCTCACCAGACAGGGAAGGGACCCAGTACTTC.

The chain is built from TRBV28 and TRBJ2-5; 12 nucleotides match TRBD1. CDR3 length: 17 residues. Germline V gene lookup returns CDR1 MDHEN and CDR2 SYDVKM. V was pared by 1 base and J by 5 bases, with 8 bases of the junction left unmatched. CDR3 amino acids: CASSLLDRDRGPETQYF. The CDR3 DNA reads TGTGCCAGCAGTTTATTGGATCGGGACAGGGGGCCGGAGACCCAGTACTTC.

CDR3 sequence reads: CASSSRRLGEAEAFF. DNA for the CDR3: TGTGCCAGCAGCTCTAGGAGGCTCGGGGAGGCTGAAGCTTTCTTT. This chain connects TRBV7-9 to TRBJ1-1, with D unclear. V lost 4 bases and J 6 bases, leaving 18 bases between the germline ends. The CDR3 contains 15 residues. Germline V gives CDR1 SEHNR, CDR2 FQNEAQ (reference sequence).

This clone was recorded a few times. The V gene is TRBV11-2, the J gene TRBJ2-7, with D maybe TRBD1 (6 bases). Trimming took off 3 bases at V and 1 base at J, with 13 bases between the two ends. The germline V gene encodes CDR1 SGHAT and CDR2 FQNNGV. This CDR3 is 15 amino acids long. The CDR3 loop reads CASSLTFDRSYEQYF. The CDR3 DNA sequence: TGTGCCAGCAGCTTGACCTTCGACAGGTCCTACGAGCAGTACTTC.

The chain carries TRBV9 and TRBJ2-1, with D perhaps matching TRBD2 (7 bases). The CDR3 covers 16 residues. Per the germline V gene, CDR1 is SGDLS and CDR2 is YYNGEE. Trimming took 3 bases from V and 4 from J, leaving 17 bases between them. The CDR3 here is CASSAQGGDTYNEQFF. The CDR3 region has the DNA TGTGCCAGCAGCGCCCAAGGGGGGGACACATACAATGAGCAGTTCTTC.

The chain uses TRBV7-3 and TRBJ2-2; unclear D gene. V dropped 2 bases and J dropped 2 bases, with 9 bases sitting between them. The CDR3 is 15 residues long. Germline V gene data show CDR1 as SGHTA and CDR2 as FQGTGA. The CDR3 coding sequence is TGTGCCAGCAGCTTAGGTCCGGGTAACACCGGGGAGCTGTTTTTT. It codes for CASSLGPGNTGELFF.

The chain employs TRBV9 and TRBJ2-2, with TRBD1 as a possible D gene (5 bases). Trimming removed 1 base at V and 6 bases at J, with 7 bases between. This CDR3 comprises 13 residues. Germline loops: CDR1 SGDLS, CDR2 YYNGEE. CDR3 nucleotides: TGTGCCAGCAGCGTAACGACAGCCGGGGAGCTGTTTTTT. Protein product: CASSVTTAGELFF.

This clone rates as medium-sized (0.01 to 0.1%). The chain couples TRBV29-1 to TRBJ2-7; TRBD2 agrees at 7 bases. V dropped 3 bases and J dropped 0; count of bases not matched to a gene: 5. From germline, CDR1 is SQVTM and CDR2 ANQGSEA. The CDR3 runs to 14 residues. In DNA, the CDR3 is TGCAGCGTTGAGGCTAGCGGACTCTCCTACGAGCAGTACTTC. Translation: CSVEASGLSYEQYF.

The chain uses TRBV27 and TRBJ1-1, with D perhaps matching TRBD1 (5 bases). Germline-derived CDR1 and CDR2 are MNHEY and SMNVEV (reference sequence). Trimming pared 2 bases from V and 12 bases from J, leaving 10 bases between. The CDR3 runs 11 residues. The CDR3 nucleotides read TGTGCCAGCAGTTTAGGGACTGCCTCTTTCTTT. Residues: CASSLGTASFF.

The V call is TRBV18, the J call TRBJ1-1; the match to TRBD1 covers 8 bases. Germline values: CDR1 KGHSH, CDR2 LQKENI. The CDR3 extends over 16 amino acids. V lost 2 bases and J lost 4; bases outside the gene matches: 9. CDR3 sequence reads: CASSPSLDRGGTEAFF. DNA of the CDR3: TGTGCCAGCTCACCAAGCCTCGACAGGGGAGGCACTGAAGCTTTCTTT.

J is TRBJ1-2 and V is TRBV27, with 9 bases lining up with TRBD1. CDR3 length: 18 residues. CDR1 is MNHEY, CDR2 SMNVEV, per germline (reference sequence). V shed 1 base and J 0 bases; nucleotides not matched to a gene: 9. The CDR3 loop reads CASSLYGKGTGSNYGYTF. The DNA for the CDR3 is TGTGCCAGCAGTTTATACGGAAAGGGGACAGGGTCTAACTATGGCTACACCTTC.

This clone was counted between two and nine times. The rearrangement uses TRBV28 and TRBJ1-5, with D tentatively TRBD1 (5 bases). The CDR3 loop spans 14 amino acids. Germline CDR1 reads MDHEN; CDR2 reads SYDVKM. V was trimmed by 5 bases and J by 1 base, leaving 9 bases between them. CDR3 sequence reads: CASSAGRSNQPQHF. The CDR3 DNA is TGTGCCAGCAGTGCGGGACGGAGCAATCAGCCCCAGCATTTT.

The rearrangement uses TRBV4-3 and TRBJ2-6; D not certain. The CDR3 covers 17 residues. The V and J ends lost 1 base and 0 bases respectively, with 10 bases between them. Germline CDR1 reads LGHNA; CDR2 reads YSLEER. CDR3 sequence (DNA): TGCGCCAGCAGCCAAGGGGCCCAGGTCTCTGGGGCCAACGTCCTGACTTTC. This translates into CASSQGAQVSGANVLTF.

The V gene is TRBV7-3, the J gene TRBJ2-1; weak D call: TRBD2 (6 bases). V lost 2 bases and J 8 bases, leaving 13 bases between the germline ends. The CDR3 totals 14 residues. CDR1 is SGHTA, CDR2 FQGTGA, per germline. CDR3 DNA: TGTGCCAGCAGCTTATCCGCGGGAAGGGATGAGCAGTTCTTC. Protein sequence: CASSLSAGRDEQFF.

This clone has just a few counts. The chain combines TRBV2 with TRBJ1-5, with unresolved D. Germline-derived CDR1 and CDR2 are SNHLY and FYNNEI. Trimming pared 7 bases from V and 6 bases from J, leaving 13 bases between. The CDR3 is 13 residues long. The CDR3 region has the DNA TGTGCCAGCACGTCCCTTCCAGGTCAGCCCCAGCATTTT. Amino acids: CASTSLPGQPQHF.

This chain connects TRBV27 to TRBJ1-4; TRBD1 aligns across 7 bases. Germline assignment: CDR1 MNHEY and CDR2 SMNVEV (reference sequence). CDR3 size: 15 residues. V shed 7 bases, J shed 0 bases, and the junction held 5 bases outside the gene matches. CDR3 sequence: CASKTGVATNEKLFF. For the CDR3, the DNA is TGTGCCAGCAAAACAGGGGTTGCAACTAATGAAAAACTGTTTTTT.

The chain recombines TRBV9 with TRBJ1-2; D possibly corresponds to TRBD1 (5 bases). Germline V gene data show CDR1 as SGDLS and CDR2 as YYNGEE. The CDR3 loop spans 14 amino acids. With 4 bases removed from V and 6 bases from J, the gap between germline ends came to 16 bases. The CDR3 loop is CASSSDGGVHGYTF. The CDR3 nucleotides read TGTGCCAGCAGCTCAGACGGGGGTGTGCATGGCTACACCTTC.

The rearrangement joins TRBV19 to TRBJ1-2; D gene uncertain. The V and J ends lost 6 bases and 3 bases respectively, with 11 bases between them. The length of the CDR3 is 13 residues. Germline CDR1 reads LNHDA; CDR2 reads SQIVND (reference sequence). The CDR3 sequence is CASSSGRDYGYTF. The CDR3 DNA reads as TGTGCCAGTAGCTCGGGGAGGGACTATGGCTACACCTTC. The whole variable domain, filled in from reference TRBV19 and TRBJ1-2, reads DGGITQSPKYLFRKEGQNVTLSCEQNLNHDAMYWYRQDPGQGLRLIYYSQIVNDFQKGDIAEGYSVSREKKESFPLTVTSAQKNPTAFYLCASSSGRDYGYTFGSGTRLTVV.

The chain uses TRBV30 and TRBJ2-1, with 7 bases fitting TRBD2. This CDR3 is built from 14 residues. The V segment lost 7 bases and the J segment 10 bases; nucleotides outside the gene matches: 16. Germline lookup yields CDR1 GTSNPN and CDR2 SVGIG (reference sequence). The CDR3 nucleotides read TGTGCCTTTGGAAATGGGGGAGGGCCTAGAGAGCAGTTCTTC. This codes for CAFGNGGGPREQFF.

The rearrangement joins TRBV27 to TRBJ1-4; weak D call: TRBD1 (6 bases). The V end was cut by 2 bases, the J end by 8 bases, with 12 bases between. Germline assignment: CDR1 MNHEY and CDR2 SMNVEV (reference sequence). The CDR3 extends over 14 amino acids. The CDR3 sequence: CASSLQAGVEKLFF. The CDR3 region has the DNA TGTGCCAGCAGTTTACAGGCAGGGGTCGAAAAACTGTTTTTT.

This chain joins TRBV7-8 and TRBJ1-5; D is ambiguous. V was cut by 7 bases and J by 6 bases, with 16 bases left in between. CDR1 is SGHVS, CDR2 FQNEAQ, per germline. The CDR3 has 14 residues. The CDR3 DNA is TGTGCCAGCAACCGGGGTCTTGGGAGTCAGCCCCAGCATTTT. This translates into CASNRGLGSQPQHF.

The chain carries TRBV5-5 and TRBJ1-5; no firm D call. Trimming removed 1 base at V and 11 bases at J, with 13 bases between. This CDR3 has 13 amino acids. CDR1 and CDR2 from the germline V gene are SGHKS and YYEKEE (reference sequence). The CDR3 loop reads CASSLLTGGSQHF. The CDR3 DNA reads as TGTGCCAGCAGCTTGTTGACCGGAGGGTCCCAGCATTTT.

The gene calls are TRBV5-1 and TRBJ1-1; D is uncertain. The length of the CDR3 is 13 residues. V was clipped by 4 bases and J by 4 bases, with 11 bases between them. CDR1 and CDR2 from the germline V gene are SGHRS and YFSETQ. DNA of the CDR3: TGCGCCAGCAGCGCCTCAGATTCCACTGAAGCTTTCTTT. Its protein is CASSASDSTEAFF.

The chain recombines TRBV6-2 or TRBV6-3 with TRBJ1-5, with 11 nucleotides matching TRBD1. Germline V gene data show CDR1 as MNHEY and CDR2 as SVGEGT. The length of the CDR3 is 15 residues. Trimming cost V 5 bases and J 8 bases; bases outside gene matches: 8. The CDR3 loop reads CASSTTGQGGKPQHF. CDR3 bases: TGTGCCAGCAGTACCACGGGACAGGGGGGAAAGCCCCAGCATTTT.

This sequence joins TRBV6-6 and TRBJ1-1; 7 nucleotides align to TRBD1. Germline V lookup: CDR1 MNHNY, CDR2 SVGAGI (reference sequence). The CDR3 covers 17 residues. J gave up 6 bases and V 5 bases, and 18 bases lay outside the gene matches. Here the CDR3 reads CASSQLNRGGPKAEAFF. The DNA of the CDR3 is TGTGCCAGCAGTCAGTTAAACAGGGGCGGCCCGAAGGCTGAAGCTTTCTTT.

This clone came up once. V gene TRBV7-9 combines with J gene TRBJ1-2; 8 nucleotides match TRBD1. Germline V gene sequence: CDR1 SEHNR, CDR2 FQNEAQ (reference sequence). V lost 7 bases to trimming and J lost 7 bases; unmatched junction nucleotides: 11. This CDR3 has 14 amino acids. CDR3 protein: CASTMAGGRAGYTF. DNA of the CDR3: TGTGCCAGCACGATGGCAGGGGGCAGGGCTGGCTACACCTTC.

The chain joins TRBV27 to TRBJ1-2, with D hard to call. From germline, CDR1 is MNHEY and CDR2 SMNVEV (reference sequence). This CDR3 spans 13 amino acids. V lost 10 bases, J lost 0 bases, and 12 bases lay in between. CDR3 nucleotide sequence: TGTGCCACCAGACGGTTAGCTAACTATGGCTACACCTTC. Translated, it gives CATRRLANYGYTF.

The chain is built from TRBV11-1 and TRBJ2-5; D is uncertain. CDR3 length equals 14 residues. V was shortened by 0 bases and J by 0 bases, with 5 bases between the two germline ends. Germline CDR1 SGHAT, CDR2 FQDESV (reference sequence). This CDR3 is CASSLAKYQETQYF. In nucleotides, the CDR3 is TGTGCCAGCAGCTTAGCTAAATACCAAGAGACCCAGTACTTC.

The chain is built from TRBV9 and TRBJ2-3; 7 positions agree with TRBD2. V lost 4 bases and J lost 1; bases outside the gene matches: 12. CDR1 is SGDLS and CDR2 is YYNGEE in the germline V gene. The CDR3 has 17 residues. This CDR3 is CASSPFAGASGTDTQYF. The CDR3 DNA sequence: TGTGCCAGCAGCCCATTCGCGGGAGCCAGCGGCACAGATACGCAGTATTTT.

This rearrangement joins TRBV5-1 to TRBJ2-1, with 7 nucleotides matching TRBD2. V lost 3 bases, J lost 7 bases, and 10 bases stayed unmatched. The germline gives CDR1 SGHRS, CDR2 YFSETQ. The CDR3 has 15 residues. The CDR3 region has the DNA TGCGCCAGCAGCTGGGCTAGCGGATATCAAAATGAGCAGTTCTTC. The encoded protein is CASSWASGYQNEQFF.